In its sample, the clone carrying this T cell receptor (beta chain) was seen a few times. The antigen remains undetermined. This entry belongs to a study of T cell repertoires in aging, cancer and after chemotherapy. Study background: Repeat sampling of healthy donors over several months to years showed clear clonal overlap.

Notes on the study in general: Loss of evenness, beyond lost richness, contributed to age-related TCR diversity decline in cancer patients.

Peripheral blood genomic DNA, not sorted cells or RNA, was the template. Rearranged V-D-J TRB sequences were amplified with a mixed TRB-A/B primer pool. TCRdb re-called the multiplex PCR reads through MiXCR, storing one row per CDR3 protein. The sample has about 4,900 distinct CDR3 sequences, 46% seen once. In germline, CDR1 is MNHNS, CDR2 SASEGT. V trimming: 6 bases; J trimming: 7 bases; junction bases outside the gene matches: 8. CDR3 length: 15 amino acids. The V call is TRBV6-1, the J call TRBJ2-1, with 11 bases matching TRBD1. The TCR was taken from a human donor in good health. The sequencing input was blood. CDR3 nucleotide sequence: TGTGCCAGCAGGACAGGGACAGGGGGGGATAATGAGCAGTTCTTC. Translating it yields CASRTGTGGDNEQFF.